Shown below are 13 T cell receptor beta chains from a single sample sequenced in a study of blood T cell repertoires in COVID-19. Repertoires were generated with immunoSEQ multiplex PCR, while TCRdb's copy carries only in-frame clones and drops some. The sample shows under 200,000 clones, 86% of them seen only once. Sequenced: peripheral blood. Every receptor here comes from a man aged 60 to 69 with acute or convalescent COVID-19.

This chain links TRBV13 with TRBJ2-7; 8 bases are shared with TRBD2. Trimming at V came to 5 bases and at J to 1 base, leaving 10 bases not matched to a gene. The CDR3 is 16 amino acids. CDR1 and CDR2 (germline): PRHDT, FYEKMQ (reference sequence). The CDR3 spells CASSLHPTSGSYEQYF. CDR3 DNA sequence: TGTGCCAGCAGCCTCCACCCCACTAGCGGATCCTACGAGCAGTACTTC.

The V call is TRBV5-1, the J call TRBJ1-1, with TRBD1 as a possible D gene (6 bases). With 0 bases removed from V and 1 base from J, the gap between germline ends came to 10 bases. The CDR3 length is 15 residues. Germline V lookup: CDR1 SGHRS, CDR2 YFSETQ. In nucleotides, the CDR3 is TGCGCCAGCAGCTTGGCCGTACAGGGGAACACTGAAGCTTTCTTT. Its translation: CASSLAVQGNTEAFF.

The chain's CDR3 is CASRLDRGQWNGYTF. For the CDR3, the DNA is TGTGCCAGTAGGCTGGACAGGGGGCAGTGGAATGGCTACACCTTC. The chain couples TRBV19 to TRBJ1-2, with TRBD1 identical over 11 bases. The CDR3 covers 15 residues. V dropped 6 bases and J dropped 6; count of bases not matched to a gene: 9. Germline assignment: CDR1 LNHDA and CDR2 SQIVND (reference sequence). Full variable domain (outside the CDR3, taken from reference TRBV19 and TRBJ1-2): DGGITQSPKYLFRKEGQNVTLSCEQNLNHDAMYWYRQDPGQGLRLIYYSQIVNDFQKGDIAEGYSVSREKKESFPLTVTSAQKNPTAFYLCASRLDRGQWNGYTFGSGTRLTVV.

The chain joins TRBV12-5 to TRBJ2-1; TRBD2 aligns across 12 bases. J gave up 7 bases and V 0 bases, and 4 bases lay outside the gene matches. This CDR3 has 16 residues. Germline CDR1 reads LGHNT; CDR2 reads FRNRAP. The CDR3 spells CASGLVPTSGRNEQFF. Here the CDR3 DNA reads TGTGCTAGTGGTTTGGTACCGACTAGCGGGAGAAATGAGCAGTTCTTC.

This clone was found once. V gene TRBV7-2 combines with J gene TRBJ2-7; 7 nucleotides line up with TRBD2. From germline, CDR1 is SGHTA and CDR2 FQGNSA. The ends lost 1 base at V and 3 bases at J; junction bases unmatched: 3. The CDR3 runs to 14 residues. CDR3 sequence: CASSLVREVYEQYF. CDR3 nucleotide sequence: TGTGCCAGCAGCTTAGTCCGGGAGGTCTACGAGCAGTACTTC.

This chain joins TRBV6-5 and TRBJ2-7, with TRBD2 identical over 8 bases. Germline loops: CDR1 MNHEY, CDR2 SVGAGI. After removal of 6 bases from V and 1 base from J, the junction contained 5 bases not matched to a gene. This CDR3 is 14 amino acids long. The CDR3 sequence: CASRRERESYEQYF. The CDR3 region has the DNA TGTGCCAGCAGACGAGAGCGGGAGTCCTACGAGCAGTACTTC.

This chain uses TRBV7-3 with TRBJ1-3; D gene uncertain. V shed 2 bases and J shed 0 bases, with 11 bases lying between them. The CDR3 consists of 16 residues. The germline CDR1 and CDR2 sequences are SGHTA and FQGTGA. The CDR3 bases are TGTGCCAGCAGCTTAGGACCCGGAGGCTCTGGAAACACCATATATTTT. It yields the protein CASSLGPGGSGNTIYF. Combining the CDR3 with reference TRBV7-3 and TRBJ1-3 gives the whole variable domain GAGVSQTPSNKVTEKGKYVELRCDPISGHTALYWYRQSLGQGPEFLIYFQGTGAADDSGLPNDRFFAVRPEGSVSTLKIQRTERGDSAVYLCASSLGPGGSGNTIYFGEGSWLTVV.

This rearrangement joins TRBV27 to TRBJ2-1; 11 positions match TRBD1. Trimming at V came to 2 bases and at J to 6 bases, leaving 9 bases not matched to a gene. CDR3 length: 17 residues. Germline V gives CDR1 MNHEY, CDR2 SMNVEV (reference sequence). The CDR3 nucleotides are TGTGCCAGCAGTTTAGGCCGGGGACAGGGGGTCACCAATGAGCAGTTCTTC. Translated, it gives CASSLGRGQGVTNEQFF.

V and J are TRBV29-1 and TRBJ1-1, with D perhaps matching TRBD1 (5 bases). CDR1 and CDR2 (germline): SQVTM, ANQGSEA. The CDR3 extends over 13 amino acids. V lost 7 bases and J lost 1, with 13 bases in between. CDR3 nucleotide sequence: TGCAGCGGCAAACAGGCCTCGAACACTGAAGCTTTCTTT. It yields the protein CSGKQASNTEAFF.

The gene calls are TRBV10-3 and TRBJ2-7, with a weak D call TRBD2 (6 bases). The germline V gene encodes CDR1 ENHRY and CDR2 SYGVKD. V was clipped by 9 bases and J by 2 bases, with 20 bases between them. The CDR3 contains 15 residues. The CDR3 is CAIATTGGQAYEQYF. CDR3 bases: TGTGCCATAGCCACCACCGGGGGTCAGGCCTACGAGCAGTACTTC.

The rearrangement uses TRBV24-1 and TRBJ1-1; TRBD1 matches at 9 bases. The CDR3 has 14 residues. Looked up from germline, CDR1 is KGHDR and CDR2 is SFDVKD. V lost 5 bases to trimming and J lost 11 bases; unmatched junction nucleotides: 11. In nucleotides, the CDR3 is TGTGCCACCAGTGCACCGGGACAGGGAGAAGGGGCTTTCTTT. Encoded protein: CATSAPGQGEGAFF.

Here the CDR3 DNA reads TGTGCCAGCAGTGACTTGGACAGGGGAAGCGATCAGCCCCAGCATTTT. Its translation: CASSDLDRGSDQPQHF. This sequence joins TRBV28 and TRBJ1-5; TRBD1 matches 9 bases. CDR1 is MDHEN and CDR2 is SYDVKM in the germline V gene. CDR3 size: 16 residues. V shed 5 bases, J shed 5 bases, and the junction held 10 bases outside the gene matches.

The chain has TRBV5-1 and TRBJ2-7; 7 nucleotides match TRBD1. There are 16 residues in the CDR3. Trimming at V came to 0 bases and at J to 2 bases, leaving 8 bases not matched to a gene. Germline V gives CDR1 SGHRS, CDR2 YFSETQ. CDR3 protein: CASSLARQGGTYEQYF. Here the CDR3 DNA reads TGCGCCAGCAGCTTGGCCCGACAGGGTGGGACCTACGAGCAGTACTTC.